This entry is about one TCR beta chain. Its antigen remains unidentified. This record comes from a study of T cells in Graves' hyperthyroidism and ophthalmopathy. Study-wide points: Peripheral blood also featured most of the thyroid clonotypes expanded above 0.001.

No progression to ophthalmopathy during 18 months of follow-up defined stable disease. Diagnostic decisions used clinical symptoms, serum thyroxine and TRAb, thyroid ultrasound and orbital computed tomography. The PBMCs had their origin in approximately 10 ml of fresh peripheral blood. Researchers amplified the TCR beta CDR3 regions from RNA transcripts. HTBI primers were used for first-round RT-PCR of the TCR CDR3. TCRdb ran MiXCR on the multiplex PCR reads and lists one entry per CDR3 protein. Of about 710,000 distinct CDR3 sequences detected, approximately 16% appear once; the ten largest clones hold 8.4%. This TCR was sampled from a man younger than 35 with Graves' hyperthyroidism. Sample: blood.

DNA of the CDR3: TGTGCCAGTAGGGCGGCTAGCGGCCAAGAGACCCAGTACTTC. It translates to CASRAASGQETQYF. The chain joins TRBV19 to TRBJ2-5; 7 bases align to TRBD2. J was trimmed by 1 base and V by 6 bases; bases with no gene match: 5. This CDR3 spans 14 amino acids. CDR1 LNHDA and CDR2 SQIVND come from the germline V gene (reference sequence). The variable domain in full, with the rest retrieved from reference TRBV19 and TRBJ2-5, is DGGITQSPKYLFRKEGQNVTLSCEQNLNHDAMYWYRQDPGQGLRLIYYSQIVNDFQKGDIAEGYSVSREKKESFPLTVTSAQKNPTAFYLCASRAASGQETQYFGPGTRLLVL.